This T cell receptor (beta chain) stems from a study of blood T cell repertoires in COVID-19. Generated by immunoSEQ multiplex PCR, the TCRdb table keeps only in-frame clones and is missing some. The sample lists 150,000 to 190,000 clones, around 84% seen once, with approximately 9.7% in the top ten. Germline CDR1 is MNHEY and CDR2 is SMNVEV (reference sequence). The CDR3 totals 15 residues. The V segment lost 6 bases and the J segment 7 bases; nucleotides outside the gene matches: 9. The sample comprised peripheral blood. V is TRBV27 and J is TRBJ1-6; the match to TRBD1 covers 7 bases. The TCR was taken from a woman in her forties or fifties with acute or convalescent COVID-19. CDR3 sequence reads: CASRKGTASNSPLHF. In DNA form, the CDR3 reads TGTGCCAGCAGGAAAGGGACAGCATCGAATTCACCCCTCCACTTT.